This is a list of T cell receptor beta chains from one sample in a study of blood T cell repertoires in COVID-19. Libraries were prepared by immunoSEQ multiplex PCR; TCRdb keeps only in-frame clonotypes and omits some of them. The sample records about 140,000 clones, almost 90% being singletons. Sequenced: peripheral blood. These TCRs come from a man aged 45-60 years with active or convalescent COVID-19. The CDR3 runs from the conserved cysteine through the conserved F or W. A D gene is named only where the DNA matches it firmly.

j_call d_call v_call cdr3_aa
TRBJ2-2 TRBD2 TRBV6-2/TRBV6-3 CASSPRWGGNTGELFF
TRBJ1-5 TRBD1 TRBV4-1 CASSPNLGGQGTRNQPQHF
TRBJ2-1 TRBD2 TRBV12-5 CASSALAAYNEQFF
TRBJ2-7 NA TRBV27 CASHPTLRSYEQYF
TRBJ1-1 TRBD1 TRBV28 CASSAGGGNTEAFF
TRBJ1-5 NA TRBV21-1 CASSRQGNQPQHF
TRBJ1-2 NA TRBV7-9 CASSLEDVAGGYTF
TRBJ2-1 TRBD1 TRBV7-3 CASSLNSATGGRNEQFF
TRBJ2-1 NA TRBV7-2 CASSYRGRGLDEQFF
TRBJ2-5 TRBD2 TRBV5-4 CASSSGGRGGETQYF